These 14 T cell receptor beta chains were all obtained from the same sample, sequenced in a study of a mutant IDH1 vaccine in newly diagnosed glioma. The repertoire was sequenced with immunoSEQ multiplex PCR; TCRdb's copy has only in-frame clones and lacks some. The repertoire holds tens of thousands of clones, with approximately 80% as singletons. Described time point: baseline, week 1 (first vaccination visit). The sample's treatment: pre-vaccination baseline after standard-of-care therapy. Sample: PBMCs, taken from a glioma patient treated with radiotherapy, temozolomide or both. The receptors here all came from a man aged 25-40 years with glioma.

The count of this clone is one. The gene calls are TRBV5-1 and TRBJ2-7; the D is unclear. This CDR3 has 12 residues. Trimming took off 1 base at V and 2 bases at J, with 4 bases between the two ends. Germline V gene lookup returns CDR1 SGHRS and CDR2 YFSETQ. As DNA, the CDR3 is TGCGCCAGCAGCTTGAGCGCCTACGAGCAGTACTTC. Encoded protein: CASSLSAYEQYF.

A single count supports this clone. The CDR3 here is CASSLEVLGVEKLFF. CDR3 coding DNA: TGTGCCAGCAGCTTGGAGGTCCTGGGGGTTGAAAAACTGTTTTTT. V gene TRBV5-5 combines with J gene TRBJ1-4, with D tentatively TRBD1 (5 bases). V was pared by 0 bases and J by 7 bases, with 13 bases between. Germline V lookup: CDR1 SGHKS, CDR2 YYEKEE (reference sequence). CDR3 size: 15 residues.

This chain links TRBV2 with TRBJ2-5; 11 nucleotides align to TRBD2. The CDR3 covers 17 residues. The V gene end was trimmed by 2 bases and the J gene end by 3 bases; junction bases not matched to a gene: 8. Germline lookup yields CDR1 SNHLY and CDR2 FYNNEI. CDR3 bases: TGTGCCAGCAGTGAATCGAAGACTAGCGGGGCCAAAGAGACCCAGTACTTC. Translation: CASSESKTSGAKETQYF.

The V call is TRBV6-1, the J call TRBJ2-7; 7 bases map to TRBD1. Trimming removed 7 bases from V and 4 bases from J; junction bases left unmatched: 13. The CDR3 spans 15 residues. Germline V gene data show CDR1 as MNHNS and CDR2 as SASEGT. This chain's CDR3 is CASNKNRGIPYEQYF. The CDR3 region has the DNA TGTGCCAGCAATAAGAACAGGGGAATACCGTACGAGCAGTACTTC.

The rearrangement links TRBV7-2 to TRBJ1-2; the match to TRBD1 covers 7 bases. This CDR3 has 14 amino acids. V lost 5 bases, J lost 0 bases, and 3 bases stayed unmatched. Germline V gene sequence: CDR1 SGHTA, CDR2 FQGNSA. CDR3 DNA sequence: TGTGCCAGCAGCCGGGACAGAGCTAACTATGGCTACACCTTC. Translated: CASSRDRANYGYTF.

The chain carries TRBV13 and TRBJ2-1; 11 nucleotides align to TRBD1. The CDR3 is 15 residues long. Germline CDR1 and CDR2: PRHDT and FYEKMQ (reference sequence). J lost 6 bases, V lost 8 bases, and 9 bases had no gene match. DNA of the CDR3: TGTGCCAGCCCTAACCGGGACAGGGGGTTCAATGAGCAGTTCTTC. Its protein product is CASPNRDRGFNEQFF.

The chain uses TRBV4-1 and TRBJ2-3; 8 bases are shared with TRBD2. The trim removed 4 bases at V and 0 bases at J, leaving 6 bases unmatched. The CDR3 runs 16 residues. The germline CDR1 and CDR2 sequences are MGHRA and YSYEKL. In DNA form, the CDR3 reads TGCGCCAGCAGCCTCGATAGCGGGACTAGCACAGATACGCAGTATTTT. Translated, it gives CASSLDSGTSTDTQYF.

The chain carries TRBV7-3 and TRBJ1-1; no clear D. The CDR3 extends over 13 amino acids. The V gene lost 5 bases and the J gene lost 3 bases, with 10 bases spanning the gap. CDR1 SGHTA and CDR2 FQGTGA come from the germline V gene. CDR3: CASSLRTDTEAFF. The CDR3 nucleotides are TGTGCCAGCAGCCTCCGGACGGACACTGAAGCTTTCTTT. Looking up the rest from reference TRBV7-3 and TRBJ1-1 gives the full variable domain: GAGVSQTPSNKVTEKGKYVELRCDPISGHTALYWYRQSLGQGPEFLIYFQGTGAADDSGLPNDRFFAVRPEGSVSTLKIQRTERGDSAVYLCASSLRTDTEAFFGQGTRLTVV.

The V and J genes are TRBV15 and TRBJ1-2; D is unresolved. Trimming removed 0 bases from V and 1 base from J, with 9 bases in between. This CDR3 has 15 residues. Germline CDR1 LNHNV, CDR2 YYDKDF (reference sequence). The CDR3 DNA reads as TGTGCCACCAGCAGAGATTGGGCGAGTAACTATGGCTACACCTTC. Protein sequence: CATSRDWASNYGYTF. Full variable domain (rest looked up from reference TRBV15 and TRBJ1-2): DAMVIQNPRYQVTQFGKPVTLSCSQTLNHNVMYWYQQKSSQAPKLLFHYYDKDFNNEADTPDNFQSRRPNTSFCFLDIRSPGLGDTAMYLCATSRDWASNYGYTFGSGTRLTVV.

The chain uses TRBV29-1 and TRBJ1-1; D is ambiguous. The V gene lost 3 bases and the J gene lost 3 bases, with 11 bases spanning the gap. Looked up from germline, CDR1 is SQVTM and CDR2 is ANQGSEA. The CDR3 extends over 13 amino acids. This CDR3 reads CSVDPGGDTEAFF. For the CDR3, the DNA is TGCAGCGTTGATCCGGGAGGAGACACTGAAGCTTTCTTT.

The CDR3 nucleotides read TGTGCCAGCAGTGTAGGAATAGGGGTAGGCGAGCAGTACTTC. This sequence encodes CASSVGIGVGEQYF. The chain combines TRBV2 with TRBJ2-7; D perhaps matches TRBD1 (5 bases). Germline V gives CDR1 SNHLY, CDR2 FYNNEI. This CDR3 comprises 14 residues. Trimming stripped 4 bases from V and 6 bases from J, with 16 bases between.

This clone has a handful of counts. The rearrangement uses TRBV4-1 and TRBJ1-1; TRBD1 agrees at 7 bases. Trimming at V came to 4 bases and at J to 1 base, leaving 3 bases not matched to a gene. Germline CDR1 MGHRA, CDR2 YSYEKL. The CDR3 runs 14 residues. CDR3 in DNA: TGCGCCAGCAGCCCCCGACAGGGGAACACTGAAGCTTTCTTT. It yields the protein CASSPRQGNTEAFF.

This clone appeared a few times. This chain connects TRBV5-6 to TRBJ1-2; D remains ambiguous. Germline V CDR1 and CDR2: SGHDT, YYEEEE. The CDR3 has 12 residues. Between the trimmed V and J ends, which lost 3 bases and 8 bases, there was a span of 11 bases. In DNA form, the CDR3 reads TGTGCCAGCAGCTCATATGTTACCGGCTACACCTTC. This translates into CASSSYVTGYTF.

This clone was found once. The genes are TRBV27 and TRBJ2-2; 8 bases match TRBD2. The CDR3 covers 16 residues. Germline CDR1 is MNHEY and CDR2 is SMNVEV (reference sequence). The V and J ends lost 5 bases and 0 bases, in that order; junction bases with no gene match: 5. Here the CDR3 DNA reads TGTGCCAGCAGTCCGCTAGCGGGTGCGAACACCGGGGAGCTGTTTTTT. Its translation: CASSPLAGANTGELFF.